Listed below are T cell receptor beta chains from one sample, sequenced in a study of T cell responses to AZD1222 COVID-19 vaccine. Generated by immunoSEQ multiplex PCR, the TCRdb table keeps only in-frame clones and is missing some. The table lists 89,000 or so clones, 70% to 90% of them singletons. The material sequenced was peripheral blood, taken 28 days after the second AZD1222 dose. These receptor sequences come from an adult who received the AZD1222 COVID-19 vaccine. Both conserved end residues are part of each CDR3. A D gene is named only where the DNA matches it firmly. Size is stated for part of the rows, as once, few or many counts, or as a class when the clone is expanded.

abundance,j_gene,len,d_gene,v_gene,CDR3aa,CDR3nt
NA,TRBJ2-7,12,NA,TRBV27,CASSYRKGEQYF,TGTGCCAGCTCGTACAGGAAAGGCGAGCAGTACTTC
NA,TRBJ1-5,17,NA,TRBV6-2/TRBV6-3,CASSYSRQPSLNQPQHF,TGTGCCAGCAGTTACTCGCGTCAGCCTTCCCTTAATCAGCCCCAGCATTTT
NA,TRBJ2-3,16,NA,TRBV5-1,CASSRSGSTSTDTQYF,TGCGCCAGCAGCAGATCAGGCTCCACTAGCACAGATACGCAGTATTTT
NA,TRBJ2-1,17,TRBD2,TRBV27,CASSSGTSGRGGNEQFF,TGTGCCAGCAGTTCCGGGACTAGCGGGAGGGGGGGCAATGAGCAGTTCTTC
few,TRBJ2-7,14,NA,TRBV6-5,CASSLAGSSYEQYF,TGTGCCAGCAGCCTCGCAGGGAGCTCCTACGAGCAGTACTTC
NA,TRBJ1-5,13,NA,TRBV18,CASSPGSNQPQHF,TGTGCCAGCTCACCGGGGAGCAATCAGCCCCAGCATTTT
NA,TRBJ2-7,15,TRBD2,TRBV10-1,CASSGIAGGPREQYF,TGCGCCAGCAGTGGGATAGCGGGAGGGCCGAGGGAGCAGTACTTC
NA,TRBJ1-4,16,NA,TRBV5-1,CASTLGPGPTNEKLFF,TGCGCCAGCACGTTGGGCCCGGGACCAACTAATGAAAAACTGTTTTTT
NA,TRBJ2-7,12,TRBD2,TRBV6-5,CASKQRGGEQYF,TGTGCCAGCAAGCAGCGGGGGGGGGAGCAGTACTTC
NA,TRBJ1-1,13,NA,TRBV4-3,CASSQVPGHEAFF,TGCGCCAGCAGCCAGGTACCGGGGCATGAAGCTTTCTTT
NA,TRBJ2-2,15,NA,TRBV7-2,CASSLASLNTGELFF,TGTGCCAGCAGCTTAGCTAGCTTAAACACCGGGGAGCTGTTTTTT
NA,TRBJ2-1,13,NA,TRBV7-3,CASSFVPLDEQFF,TGTGCCAGCAGCTTTGTACCCCTGGATGAGCAGTTCTTC
NA,TRBJ1-6,15,NA,TRBV7-9,CASSLEVGTNSPLHF,TGTGCCAGCAGCTTAGAAGTAGGGACGAATTCACCCCTCCACTTT
NA,TRBJ2-6,16,NA,TRBV5-4,CASSRTARSGANVLTF,TGTGCCAGCAGCCGTACGGCCCGGTCTGGGGCCAACGTCCTGACTTTC
NA,TRBJ2-2,13,NA,TRBV6-4,CASRASGTGELFF,TGTGCCAGCAGAGCGTCCGGCACCGGGGAGCTGTTTTTT
NA,TRBJ1-1,14,NA,TRBV6-5,CASTPDRTNTEAFF,TGTGCCAGCACCCCCGACAGGACGAACACTGAAGCTTTCTTT
NA,TRBJ2-7,13,TRBD1,TRBV6-5,CANIVDRGYEQYF,TGTGCCAACATAGTGGACAGGGGATACGAGCAGTACTTC
NA,TRBJ1-6,15,NA,TRBV6-1,CASSDRPLLGSPLHF,TGTGCCAGCAGTGACAGGCCCCTATTGGGGTCACCCCTCCACTTT
NA,TRBJ1-2,14,NA,TRBV5-1,CASSPDGGQVGYTF,TGCGCCAGCAGCCCAGATGGGGGGCAGGTCGGCTACACCTTC
NA,TRBJ2-1,13,NA,TRBV27,CASSLSPYNEQFF,TGTGCCAGCAGTTTAAGCCCTTACAATGAGCAGTTCTTC